This passage covers 5 T cell receptor beta chains from one sample sequenced in a study of blood T cell repertoires in COVID-19. Sequencing used immunoSEQ multiplex PCR; TCRdb keeps in-frame clones, though not all of them. The repertoire has 150,000 or so clones, about four fifths of them found once; the top ten carry about 15%. The sequenced material came from peripheral blood. The source of these receptors is a human donor with acute or convalescent COVID-19. The donor label of this sample is uncertain.

The chain has TRBV5-4 and TRBJ2-6, with 8 bases that match TRBD1. J lost 3 bases, V lost 3 bases, and 8 bases had no gene match. This CDR3 is 17 amino acids long. Germline V gene data show CDR1 as SGHNT and CDR2 as YYREEE (reference sequence). This chain's CDR3 is CASSSQTGVDGANVLTF. CDR3 DNA: TGTGCCAGCAGCTCGCAGACAGGGGTAGATGGGGCCAACGTCCTGACTTTC. Full variable domain (missing parts from reference TRBV5-4 and TRBJ2-6): ETGVTQSPTHLIKTRGQQVTLRCSSQSGHNTVSWYQQALGQGPQFIFQYYREEENGRGNFPPRFSGLQFPNYSSELNVNALELDDSALYLCASSSQTGVDGANVLTFGAGSRLTVL.

This chain links TRBV6-5 with TRBJ1-6; D call uncertain. This CDR3 contains 13 residues. Germline-derived CDR1 and CDR2 are MNHEY and SVGAGI. V lost 5 bases, J lost 6 bases, and 8 bases lay in between. CDR3 in amino acids: CASSPVFNSPLHF. The CDR3 DNA sequence: TGTGCCAGCAGTCCCGTTTTTAATTCACCCCTCCACTTT.

The chain recombines TRBV4-1 with TRBJ2-1, with TRBD2 matching 10 bases. V dropped 5 bases and J dropped 0; count of bases not matched to a gene: 13. CDR3 length: 19 amino acids. CDR1 and CDR2 (germline): MGHRA, YSYEKL. This chain's CDR3 is CASSYPASGGSYSYNEQFF. CDR3 sequence (DNA): TGCGCCAGCAGCTACCCTGCTAGCGGGGGATCTTACTCCTACAATGAGCAGTTCTTC.

The V and J genes are TRBV7-8 and TRBJ1-5; 7 bases are a match to TRBD1. Germline CDR1 SGHVS, CDR2 FQNEAQ. CDR3 length: 18 residues. The J segment lost 0 bases and the V segment lost 2 bases, leaving 10 bases of the junction unmatched. The CDR3 reads CASSLLSRDRHSNQPQHF. CDR3 DNA sequence: TGTGCCAGCAGCTTACTATCCCGGGACAGACATAGCAATCAGCCCCAGCATTTT.

Only a few counts were recorded for this clone. DNA for the CDR3: TGTGCCAGCAGTTACTCCTTGGACAGTCCCTATGGCTACACCTTC. Translated: CASSYSLDSPYGYTF. The rearrangement joins TRBV6-2 or TRBV6-3 to TRBJ1-2, with a weak D call TRBD1 (6 bases). Germline V lookup: CDR1 MNHEY, CDR2 SVGEGT. Trimming cost V 0 bases and J 4 bases, with 12 bases left between them. The CDR3 extends over 15 amino acids.